The clone carrying this T cell receptor beta chain was seen many times. The data are from a study of T cells after yellow fever vaccination. Germline CDR1 is SGHRS and CDR2 is YFSETQ. The germline V and J ends were trimmed by 3 bases and 3 bases, with 15 bases remaining between them. The CDR3 contains 15 residues. Each CDR3 protein is one row after TCRdb ran MiXCR on the 5' RACE reads. The sample consists of approximately 240,000 distinct CDR3 sequences, approximately 3.5% of them appearing once. The chain carries TRBV5-1 and TRBJ1-1; D not resolved. The clonotype originates from a young man who received the YFV17D yellow fever vaccine. This specimen was PBMCs, taken 15 days after the yellow fever booster vaccination. CDR3 DNA: TGCGCCAGCAGCTCCCATCGCGGGGATCACACTGAAGCTTTCTTT. This translates into CASSSHRGDHTEAFF.